Sequencing of this T cell receptor (beta chain) was carried out in a study of cytomegalovirus exposure and HLA in healthy donors. Across the whole study: An early release of data contained approximately 80 million unique TCRs, which came from HLA-typed donors. Overall study results and limits: Available immune exposure information covered CMV serostatus only. The authors excluded some V segments, including TRBV6-2 and TRBV6-3, as indistinguishable.

Germline lookup yields CDR1 MNHEY and CDR2 SVGAGI. V was pared by 2 bases and J by 1 base, with 8 bases between. There are 14 residues in the CDR3. Note on this clone: Its antigen is still unknown.

Primers included in the PCR were 60 Vbeta and 13 Jbeta primers. TCRdb's table, derived via immunoSEQ multiplex PCR, lists solely in-frame clones and lacks some. The sample includes approximately 130,000 clones, around three quarters of them seen just once. These donors counted as nominally healthy when sampled, but unrecorded immune exposures were likely. The sequencing input was PBMCs. The chain links TRBV6-5 to TRBJ2-5, with D uncertain. The source of this sequence is a woman in her thirties or forties in good health and CMV-seronegative. This CDR3 reads CASSYMSSQETQYF. The CDR3 nucleotides read TGTGCCAGCAGTTACATGAGCTCCCAAGAGACCCAGTACTTC.